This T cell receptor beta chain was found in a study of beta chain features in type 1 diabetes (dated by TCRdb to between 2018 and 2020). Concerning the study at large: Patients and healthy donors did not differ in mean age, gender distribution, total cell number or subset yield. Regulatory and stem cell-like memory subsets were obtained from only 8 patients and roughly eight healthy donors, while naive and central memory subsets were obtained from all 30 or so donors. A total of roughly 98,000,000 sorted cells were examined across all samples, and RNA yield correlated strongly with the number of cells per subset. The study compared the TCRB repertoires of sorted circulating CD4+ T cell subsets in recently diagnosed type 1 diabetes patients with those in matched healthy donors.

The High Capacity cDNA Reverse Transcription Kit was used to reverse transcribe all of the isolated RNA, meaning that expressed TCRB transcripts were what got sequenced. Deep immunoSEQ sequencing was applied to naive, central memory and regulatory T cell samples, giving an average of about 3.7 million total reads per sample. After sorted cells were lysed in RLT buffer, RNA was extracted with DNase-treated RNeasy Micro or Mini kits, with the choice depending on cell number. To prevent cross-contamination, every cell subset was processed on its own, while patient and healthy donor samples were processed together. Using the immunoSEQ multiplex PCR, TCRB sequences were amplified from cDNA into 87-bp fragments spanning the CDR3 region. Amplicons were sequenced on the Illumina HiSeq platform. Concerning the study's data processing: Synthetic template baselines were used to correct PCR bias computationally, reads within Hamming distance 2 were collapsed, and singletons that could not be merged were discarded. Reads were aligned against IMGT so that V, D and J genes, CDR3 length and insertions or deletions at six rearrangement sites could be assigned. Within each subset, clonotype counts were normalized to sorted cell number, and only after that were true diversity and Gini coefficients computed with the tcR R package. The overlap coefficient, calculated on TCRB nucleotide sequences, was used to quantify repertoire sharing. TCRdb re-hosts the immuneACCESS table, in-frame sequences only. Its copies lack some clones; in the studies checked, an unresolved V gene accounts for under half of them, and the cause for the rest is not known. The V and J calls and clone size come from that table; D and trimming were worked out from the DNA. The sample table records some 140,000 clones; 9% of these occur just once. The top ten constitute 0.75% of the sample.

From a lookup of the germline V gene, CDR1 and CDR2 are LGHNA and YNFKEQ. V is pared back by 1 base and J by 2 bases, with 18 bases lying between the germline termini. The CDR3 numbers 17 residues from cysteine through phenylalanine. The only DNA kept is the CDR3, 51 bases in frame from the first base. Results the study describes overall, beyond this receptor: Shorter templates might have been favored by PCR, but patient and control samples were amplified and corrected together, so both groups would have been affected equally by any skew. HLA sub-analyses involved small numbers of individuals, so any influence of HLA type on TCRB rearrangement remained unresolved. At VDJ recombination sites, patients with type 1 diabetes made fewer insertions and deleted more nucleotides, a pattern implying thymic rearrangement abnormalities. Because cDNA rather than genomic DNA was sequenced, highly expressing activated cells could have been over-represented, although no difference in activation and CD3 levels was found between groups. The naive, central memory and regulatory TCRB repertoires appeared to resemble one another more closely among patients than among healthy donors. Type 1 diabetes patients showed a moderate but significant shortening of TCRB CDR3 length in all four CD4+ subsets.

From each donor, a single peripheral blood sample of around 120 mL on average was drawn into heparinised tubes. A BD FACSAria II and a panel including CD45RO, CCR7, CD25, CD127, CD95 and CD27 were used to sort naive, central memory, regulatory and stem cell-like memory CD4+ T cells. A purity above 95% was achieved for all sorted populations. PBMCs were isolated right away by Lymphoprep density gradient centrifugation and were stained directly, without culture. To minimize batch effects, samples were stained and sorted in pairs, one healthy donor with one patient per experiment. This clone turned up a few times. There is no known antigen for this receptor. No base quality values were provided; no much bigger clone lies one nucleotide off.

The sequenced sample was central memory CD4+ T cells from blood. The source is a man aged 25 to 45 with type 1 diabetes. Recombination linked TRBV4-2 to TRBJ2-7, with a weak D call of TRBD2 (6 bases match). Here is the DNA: TGTGCCAGCAGCCAAGCTCTAGCGCGCGGAGTTCCCTACGAGCAGTACTTC. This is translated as CASSQALARGVPYEQYF.